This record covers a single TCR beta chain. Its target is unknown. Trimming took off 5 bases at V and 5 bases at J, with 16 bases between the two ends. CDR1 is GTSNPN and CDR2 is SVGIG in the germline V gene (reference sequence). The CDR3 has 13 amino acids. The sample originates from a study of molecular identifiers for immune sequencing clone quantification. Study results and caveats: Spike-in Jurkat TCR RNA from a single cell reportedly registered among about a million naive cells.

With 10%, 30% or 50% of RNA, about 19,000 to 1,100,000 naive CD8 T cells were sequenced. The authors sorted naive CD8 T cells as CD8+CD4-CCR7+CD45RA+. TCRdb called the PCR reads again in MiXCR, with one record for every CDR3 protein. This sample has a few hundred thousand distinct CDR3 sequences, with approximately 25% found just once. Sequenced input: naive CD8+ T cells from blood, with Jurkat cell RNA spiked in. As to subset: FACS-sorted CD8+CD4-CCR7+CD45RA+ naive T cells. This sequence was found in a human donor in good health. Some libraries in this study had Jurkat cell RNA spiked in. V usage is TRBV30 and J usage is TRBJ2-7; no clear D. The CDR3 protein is CAWATIRTHEQYF. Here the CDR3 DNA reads TGTGCCTGGGCCACGATCAGGACCCACGAGCAGTACTTC.